This entry concerns a single T cell receptor (beta chain). Antigen unknown. Stated treatment: oral pan-JAK inhibitor, 5-10 mg twice daily. These data originate in a study of CD8+ T cells in alopecia areata. Unmatched junction bases numbered 12, after V lost 2 bases and J lost 9 bases. The CDR3 extends over 16 amino acids. CDR1 MGHDK and CDR2 SYGVNS come from the germline V gene. cDNA serving as the sequencing template came from extracted, reverse transcribed RNA. The method was immunoSEQ multiplex PCR; TCRdb's version includes in-frame clones alone and lacks a portion of them. The table shows 190,000 or so clones, with under 60% occurring only once. Study-wide results and caveats: Especially in alopecia totalis/universalis, lesional scalp showed greater clonality than normal scalp did. Among the 100 top clones, expanded CD8+ clones, like scalp clonality, were significantly decreased by tofacitinib.

Sequenced here: CD8+ T cells sorted from blood, sampled at week 24, from a patient treated with tofacitinib. The source of this sequence is a human donor with alopecia areata. J is TRBJ2-3 and V is TRBV25-1, with 9 bases fitting TRBD2. The CDR3 coding sequence is TGTGCCAGCAGTGAACCTGGCGGGGGGGCCGGTGCAACGCAGTATTTT. It yields the protein CASSEPGGGAGATQYF.